The following is a TCR beta chain sequence with its context. Its cognate antigen has yet to be identified. No clone much larger than this one lies a single base away; base qualities are absent. Sequences KGHSH (CDR1) and LQKENI (CDR2) are obtained from the germline V gene. Measured from the cysteine to the phenylalanine, the CDR3 is 16 residues long. The retained sequence is limited to the CDR3, 48 bases, with the frame set at the first base. V and J are truncated by 2 bases and 4 bases respectively, leaving an intervening sequence of 18 bases. This sample stems from a study of T cell responses to AZD1222 COVID-19 vaccine (dated by TCRdb to the early 2020s). Background for the entire study: A total of over 230 trial participants underwent TCR sequencing, of whom about 210 received two doses of AZD1222 and 26 received two doses of the MenACWY control vaccine. Trial participants were enrolled by age into subgroups of 18-55, 56-69 and 70-plus years, and 148, 28 and 57 TCR-sequenced participants, respectively, were included in these subgroups. Findings and caveats that apply to the study as a whole: After two AZD1222 doses, both the breadth and the depth of spike-specific TCRs were significantly higher than at day 0 and than in MenACWY recipients. Participants were mostly white British, with more females than males. The authors suggested clonal diversity may have been underestimated. Vaccine-associated CD4 TCRs spanned the whole spike protein, with dominant responses in regions 160-218 and 743-854. In the small 56-69-year group, the increase in depth fell short of significance, most likely because of low power. Nearly half of unique spike-specific TCRs reportedly recognized epitopes outside regions mutated in the B.1.351 and B.1.1.7 variants. Conclusions about previously exposed vaccinees were limited because only six AZD1222 recipients were SARS-CoV-2 seropositive at baseline. Because no day 14 peak-response samples were available, the repertoires could be characterized only after the peak T cell response.

The CDR3 regions of human TCRbeta chains were analyzed by immunosequencing. The authors' analysis ran thus. TCRs in the repertoires were matched against a reference library of SARS-CoV-2-specific TCRs that had been generated with the MIRA antigen-specificity platform. Breadth was defined as the fraction of unique TCRs that were SARS-CoV-2-associated. Depth was defined as the fraction of total T cells that were SARS-CoV-2-associated. Using the MIRA data, every spike-specific TCR was mapped to the spike region that the TCR reacted to and assigned to either a CD4 or a CD8 class. Log10-transformed breadth and depth values were compared by one-way ANOVA with Sidak's multiple comparisons tests. TCRdb holds this immuneACCESS table with in-frame rearrangements only. Some clones are missing; in checked studies, unresolved V genes explain under half, and the rest has no known cause. Clone size and the V and J calls come from that table; the DNA yielded D and trimming. For this sample there are roughly 200,000 clones; approximately 89% appear just once. About 1.8% of the sample rests with the top ten.

The time point label, as the study defines it: about 28 days (+/-7) after the second vaccine dose. AZD1222 recipients given second doses at about 4 weeks or at about 12 weeks were pooled, since spike-specific TCR depth and breadth were not found to differ between the two schedules. Samples from vaccinated people were obtained from the UK trials COV001 and COV002, which included a single-blind randomized controlled phase 2/3 trial of AZD1222 (ChAdOx1 nCoV-19) in healthy adults. For TCRbeta chain sequencing, PBMC samples from trial participants were taken at day 0 and at day 28 after the second dose.

The chain couples TRBV18 to TRBJ2-7, with a weak D call of TRBD1 (6 bases match). Material: peripheral blood, obtained 28 days after the second AZD1222 dose. This sequence originates from an adult who received the AZD1222 COVID-19 vaccine. The CDR3 in this case is CASSPLPRGVGYEQYF. The DNA sequence reads TGTGCCAGCTCACCATTGCCCAGGGGCGTCGGTTACGAGCAGTACTTC.